Listed here are 18 T cell receptor beta chains from one sample, sequenced in a study of shared clonotypes between healthy human individuals. Generated by immunoSEQ multiplex PCR, the TCRdb table keeps only in-frame clones and is missing some. The sample includes approximately 1.4 million clones, approximately 98% of them seen just once. Specimen: naive CD4+ T cells sorted from blood. Subset reported: CD45RA+ positively selected. Source of these receptors: a man aged 25-45 years in good health.

The gene calls are TRBV29-1 and TRBJ2-5, with D hard to call. In germline, CDR1 is SQVTM, CDR2 ANQGSEA. V was clipped by 0 bases and J by 2 bases, with 7 bases between them. This CDR3 has 13 amino acids. This CDR3 is CSVEDILQETQYF. The CDR3 DNA sequence: TGCAGCGTTGAAGATATACTTCAAGAGACCCAGTACTTC.

The rearrangement links TRBV28 to TRBJ2-7; no reliable D call. Trimming stripped 5 bases from V and 8 bases from J, with 13 bases between. CDR3 length: 12 amino acids. Germline CDR1 and CDR2: MDHEN and SYDVKM. The CDR3 sequence is CASSPDGYQQYF. The CDR3 nucleotides are TGTGCCAGCAGTCCCGATGGGTACCAGCAGTACTTC.

The rearrangement joins TRBV14 to TRBJ2-5; maybe TRBD2 (5 bases). V was clipped by 2 bases and J by 5 bases, with 24 bases between them. Germline CDR1 SGHDN, CDR2 FVKESK. The CDR3 spans 18 residues. CDR3 DNA sequence: TGTGCCAGCAGCCAATTCGGTTCATCACGGGGTTCTCTGGAGACCCAGTACTTC. Its protein is CASSQFGSSRGSLETQYF.

The V and J genes are TRBV2 and TRBJ2-7; a weak D match, TRBD2 (5 bases). The germline V gene encodes CDR1 SNHLY and CDR2 FYNNEI. CDR3 length: 15 residues. V lost 1 base, J lost 3 bases, and 13 bases lay in between. CDR3 sequence reads: CASSEGMRLHYEQYF. The DNA of the CDR3 is TGTGCCAGCAGTGAAGGTATGAGACTACACTACGAGCAGTACTTC.

The genes are TRBV7-9 and TRBJ2-2; D possibly uses TRBD1 or TRBD2 (6 bases each). This CDR3 has 18 residues. V was clipped by 7 bases and J by 0 bases, with 21 bases between them. Germline-derived CDR1 and CDR2 are SEHNR and FQNEAQ (reference sequence). The DNA for the CDR3 is TGTGCCAGCAAAACAGTCACAGGGAGGCCCTCGAACACCGGGGAGCTGTTTTTT. As protein: CASKTVTGRPSNTGELFF.

The V gene is TRBV11-3, the J gene TRBJ2-2; tentatively, D is TRBD1 or TRBD2 (5 bases each). Germline V CDR1 and CDR2: SGHNT, YENEEA. With 5 bases removed from V and 2 bases from J, the gap between germline ends came to 12 bases. The CDR3 is made up of 15 amino acids. CDR3 protein: CASSTGPGNTGELFF. The CDR3 DNA sequence: TGTGCCAGCAGCACGGGGCCCGGCAACACCGGGGAGCTGTTTTTT.

The rearrangement uses TRBV6-5 and TRBJ2-7, with 11 nucleotides matching TRBD1. Unmatched junction bases numbered 8, after V lost 6 bases and J lost 4 bases. CDR3 size: 15 residues. CDR1 and CDR2 (germline): MNHEY, SVGAGI. The CDR3 loop reads CASRRDRGNMYEQYF. The CDR3 bases are TGTGCCAGCAGGAGGGACAGGGGGAATATGTACGAGCAGTACTTC.

The chain has TRBV25-1 and TRBJ1-1; 7 bases agree with TRBD1. The germline gives CDR1 MGHDK, CDR2 SYGVNS. J lost 2 bases, V lost 4 bases, and 13 bases had no gene match. The length of the CDR3 is 17 residues. The CDR3 coding sequence is TGTGCCAGCAGTGCCAACCCAGGGGGGGGCATCAACACTGAAGCTTTCTTT. Translation: CASSANPGGGINTEAFF.

The chain has TRBV7-9 and TRBJ2-7; 7 bases are a match to TRBD2. Germline V gene lookup returns CDR1 SEHNR and CDR2 FQNEAQ (reference sequence). The CDR3 contains 15 residues. Unmatched junction bases numbered 8, after V lost 4 bases and J lost 2 bases. The DNA for the CDR3 is TGTGCCAGCAGCTCGGTAGCGGGTCAAGCCTACGAGCAGTACTTC. Its protein product is CASSSVAGQAYEQYF.

This chain uses TRBV14 with TRBJ1-4, with D unclear. Germline V gene lookup returns CDR1 SGHDN and CDR2 FVKESK. This CDR3 comprises 15 residues. V was shortened by 5 bases and J by 4 bases, with 14 bases between the two germline ends. CDR3 DNA: TGTGCCAGCAGCAAGCAAGCGCAGATTAATGAAAAACTGTTTTTT. Protein: CASSKQAQINEKLFF.

Notes on this clone: The same CDR3 is also encoded by other DNA sequences in this sample. This sequence joins TRBV9 and TRBJ2-1, with D perhaps being TRBD1 or TRBD2 (5 bases each). V lost 0 bases, J lost 5 bases, and 12 bases lay in between. The CDR3 length is 15 residues. CDR1 and CDR2 (germline): SGDLS, YYNGEE. CDR3 protein: CASSVAGSGNNEQFF. CDR3 in DNA: TGTGCCAGCAGCGTAGCGGGGTCAGGGAACAATGAGCAGTTCTTC.

About this clone itself: Other DNA sequences from this sample encode an identical CDR3 as well. The chain has TRBV20-1 and TRBJ2-1; D ambiguous. Trimming took 3 bases from V and 7 from J, leaving 7 bases between them. This CDR3 region has 11 residues. The germline CDR1 and CDR2 sequences are DFQATT and SNEGSKA (reference sequence). The CDR3 reads CSASRLNEQFF. The DNA for the CDR3 is TGCAGTGCTAGCCGATTAAATGAGCAGTTCTTC.

The J gene is TRBJ2-7, the V gene TRBV13; possible D gene TRBD2, 5 bases. V shed 8 bases and J shed 3 bases, with 20 bases lying between them. The CDR3 has 15 amino acids. Looked up from germline, CDR1 is PRHDT and CDR2 is FYEKMQ (reference sequence). CDR3 residues: CASGDSGISNYEQYF. The CDR3 bases are TGTGCCAGCGGCGATTCCGGGATATCAAACTACGAGCAGTACTTC.

Only one count was recorded for this clone. The rearrangement joins TRBV2 to TRBJ2-1; D might be TRBD1 (6 bases). Per the germline V gene, CDR1 is SNHLY and CDR2 is FYNNEI. This CDR3 is built from 13 residues. The germline V and J ends were trimmed by 7 bases and 3 bases, with 10 bases remaining between them. This CDR3 reads CASMGDIYNEQFF. The CDR3 DNA sequence: TGTGCCAGCATGGGGGACATCTACAATGAGCAGTTCTTC.

This chain links TRBV7-8 with TRBJ2-7, with D perhaps given as TRBD1 or TRBD2 (5 bases each). The CDR3 is 15 residues long. Germline loops: CDR1 SGHVS, CDR2 FQNEAQ. Trimming cost V 1 base and J 4 bases, with 14 bases left between them. The CDR3 here is CASSLGSQGPYEQYF. CDR3 coding DNA: TGTGCCAGCAGCTTAGGGTCCCAGGGACCTTACGAGCAGTACTTC.

The J gene is TRBJ2-5, the V gene TRBV5-4; D perhaps matches TRBD2 (5 bases). Germline V gene lookup returns CDR1 SGHNT and CDR2 YYREEE (reference sequence). V was pared by 0 bases and J by 4 bases, with 13 bases between. The CDR3 runs 15 residues. The CDR3: CASSLGGVTRETQYF. DNA for the CDR3: TGTGCCAGCAGCTTGGGGGGAGTGACAAGAGAGACCCAGTACTTC.

A note on this clone: Germline and junction disagree at one end, which may indicate a read error. The chain combines TRBV4-1 with TRBJ2-7; D unclear. Germline V gene data show CDR1 as MGHRA and CDR2 as YSYEKL. There are 13 residues in the CDR3. CDR3 in DNA: TGCGCCAGCAGCCATCCCCAGAATTACGAGCAATACTTC. Translating it yields CASSHPQNYEQYF.

The chain uses TRBV7-2 and TRBJ2-3; D unresolved. The CDR3 runs to 12 residues. V lost 4 bases and J lost 7, with 9 bases in between. Germline loops: CDR1 SGHTA, CDR2 FQGNSA. The CDR3 region is CASSSLLNTQYF. CDR3 sequence (DNA): TGTGCCAGCAGCTCCTTATTAAATACGCAGTATTTT.